This T cell receptor beta chain was obtained from a study of blood T cell repertoires in COVID-19. Trimming removed 0 bases from V and 0 bases from J, with 12 bases in between. This CDR3 region has 17 residues. Germline V CDR1 and CDR2: SGHNT, YYREEE (reference sequence). Sequenced by immunoSEQ multiplex PCR; TCRdb stores in-frame clones only, minus some. The sample has over 200,000 clones, under 90% seen once. The origin of this receptor is a man aged 55 to 70 who had recovered from COVID-19. This chain uses TRBV5-4 with TRBJ2-2; D might be TRBD1 (5 bases). The sample was peripheral blood. CDR3: CASSLAQTAANTGELFF. The CDR3 coding sequence is TGTGCCAGCAGCTTGGCCCAGACAGCAGCGAACACCGGGGAGCTGTTTTTT.